What follows are 20 T cell receptor beta chains derived from one specimen sequenced in a study of blood T cell repertoires in COVID-19. Sequencing was performed with immunoSEQ multiplex PCR; in TCRdb, only in-frame clones are kept and a portion is missing. The table has about 130,000 clones, approximately 83% seen once. Sample: peripheral blood. All receptors come from an elderly man with active or convalescent COVID-19.

With respect to this clone: Additional DNA sequences in this sample encode the identical CDR3. The chain carries TRBV6-2 or TRBV6-3 and TRBJ2-7, with 10 bases matching TRBD2. V was pared by 2 bases and J by 1 base, with 8 bases of the junction left unmatched. CDR3 length equals 17 residues. Per the germline V gene, CDR1 is MNHEY and CDR2 is SVGEGT. CDR3 loop: CASSYPLTSGPSYEQYF. As DNA, the CDR3 is TGTGCCAGCAGTTACCCCTTGACTAGCGGGCCGTCCTACGAGCAGTACTTC.

This chain links TRBV5-4 with TRBJ1-6; D may be TRBD1 (5 bases). V was trimmed by 4 bases and J by 0 bases, leaving 14 bases between them. This CDR3 is 17 amino acids long. Germline loops: CDR1 SGHNT, CDR2 YYREEE (reference sequence). CDR3 amino acids: CASSINRPNSYNSPLHF. For the CDR3, the DNA is TGTGCCAGCAGCATTAACAGGCCCAACTCCTATAATTCACCCCTCCACTTT.

This clone appeared a single time. The chain recombines TRBV6-4 with TRBJ1-1; 9 nucleotides align to TRBD1. Germline CDR1 MRHNA, CDR2 SNTAGT. The ends lost 4 bases at V and 6 bases at J; junction bases unmatched: 3. The CDR3 consists of 13 residues. CDR3: CASSGTGGSEAFF. CDR3 nucleotide sequence: TGTGCCAGCAGTGGCACAGGGGGCTCTGAAGCTTTCTTT.

This clone was counted between two and nine times. V usage is TRBV5-1 and J usage is TRBJ2-6, with D perhaps matching TRBD1 (6 bases). The CDR3 sequence is 16 residues long. Germline V gives CDR1 SGHRS, CDR2 YFSETQ. Trimming removed 0 bases at V and 3 bases at J, with 10 bases between. CDR3 sequence reads: CASSLVGGGGANVLTF. The CDR3 region has the DNA TGCGCCAGCAGCTTGGTTGGGGGCGGTGGGGCCAACGTCCTGACTTTC.

This clone was seen a single time. The chain employs TRBV6-5 and TRBJ1-2; possibly TRBD1 for D (5 bases). From germline, CDR1 is MNHEY and CDR2 SVGAGI. The CDR3 covers 14 residues. The V end was cut by 0 bases, the J end by 2 bases, with 7 bases between. This chain's CDR3 is CASSYSRGNYGYTF. Here the CDR3 DNA reads TGTGCCAGCAGTTACTCTAGGGGCAACTATGGCTACACCTTC.

This clone was counted a few times. The chain recombines TRBV28 with TRBJ2-7; maybe TRBD2 (6 bases). V was cut by 9 bases and J by 4 bases, with 22 bases left in between. Germline assignment: CDR1 MDHEN and CDR2 SYDVKM. This CDR3 region has 15 residues. DNA of the CDR3: TGTGCCAGTGAGGAGGTGGGAGGTAGGCGGTACGAGCAGTACTTC. Its translation is CASEEVGGRRYEQYF. The full variable domain, rest sourced from reference TRBV28 and TRBJ2-7, is DVKVTQSSRYLVKRTGEKVFLECVQDMDHENMFWYRQDPGLGLRLIYFSYDVKMKEKGDIPEGYSVSREKKERFSLILESASTNQTSMYLCASEEVGGRRYEQYFGPGTRLTVT.

This chain links TRBV9 with TRBJ1-2, with 10 bases matching TRBD1. The germline V gene encodes CDR1 SGDLS and CDR2 YYNGEE. This CDR3 has 18 amino acids. V gave up 4 bases and J gave up 6 bases; unmatched junction bases: 18. The CDR3 sequence is CASSLHQARGTGEHGYTF. Here the CDR3 DNA reads TGTGCCAGCAGCCTCCACCAGGCCCGGGGGACAGGGGAACATGGCTACACCTTC.

V gene TRBV6-2 or TRBV6-3 combines with J gene TRBJ2-5, with TRBD2 identical over 8 bases. This CDR3 comprises 15 residues. V gave up 2 bases and J gave up 1 base; unmatched junction bases: 3. In germline, CDR1 is MNHEY, CDR2 SVGEGT. The CDR3 coding sequence is TGTGCCAGCAGTTACGGGGGGACTAGCCAAGAGACCCAGTACTTC. Translating gives CASSYGGTSQETQYF.

The V gene is TRBV5-1, the J gene TRBJ2-3; TRBD2 matches 9 bases. This CDR3 comprises 13 residues. From germline, CDR1 is SGHRS and CDR2 YFSETQ. With 4 bases clipped from V and 4 bases from J, the junction kept 1 base outside the gene matches. DNA of the CDR3: TGCGCCAGCAGCGGGACTAGCTCAGATACGCAGTATTTT. Protein product: CASSGTSSDTQYF.

CDR3 protein: CASSQVASIGTQYF. CDR3 nucleotides: TGTGCCAGCAGCCAAGTGGCTAGCATTGGTACGCAGTATTTT. This chain joins TRBV3-1 (or the pseudogene TRBV3-2) and TRBJ2-3, with TRBD2 as a possible D gene (5 bases). Trimming stripped 1 base from V and 8 bases from J, with 13 bases between. CDR3 length: 14 residues. CDR1 LGHDT and CDR2 YNNKEL come from the germline V gene (reference sequence).

This clone was picked up one time. The chain carries TRBV10-2 and TRBJ1-5, with D perhaps matching TRBD1 (5 bases). CDR3 length equals 13 residues. V lost 6 bases to trimming and J lost 4 bases, with 10 bases between them. Germline V gene data show CDR1 as WSHSY and CDR2 as SAAADI. The CDR3, as DNA: TGCGCCAGCAGCGAGGGACTTAATCAGCCCCAGCATTTT. Protein: CASSEGLNQPQHF.

The chain couples TRBV11-3 to TRBJ2-1; 8 bases fit TRBD2. This CDR3 has 14 residues. Germline CDR1 reads SGHNT; CDR2 reads YENEEA. V lost 2 bases to trimming and J lost 7 bases; unmatched junction nucleotides: 4. CDR3 sequence: CASSLFGGGNEQFF. As DNA, the CDR3 is TGTGCCAGCAGCTTATTCGGCGGGGGGAATGAGCAGTTCTTC.

About this clone: Other DNA sequences of this sample code for an identical CDR3. This sequence joins TRBV7-9 and TRBJ1-5; 9 nucleotides line up with TRBD1. Germline-derived CDR1 and CDR2 are SEHNR and FQNEAQ (reference sequence). The length of the CDR3 is 15 residues. After removal of 5 bases from V and 4 bases from J, the junction contained 6 bases not matched to a gene. CDR3 sequence: CASSPGQGNNQPQHF. Written as DNA, the CDR3 is TGTGCCAGCAGCCCGGGACAGGGCAATAATCAGCCCCAGCATTTT.

The chain employs TRBV9 and TRBJ2-5; 8 bases align to TRBD2. The CDR3 is 14 residues long. Germline V gene lookup returns CDR1 SGDLS and CDR2 YYNGEE. V lost 5 bases, J lost 4 bases, and 7 bases stayed unmatched. CDR3 nucleotides: TGTGCCAGCAGTGAAGCGGGGGCCCTAGAGACCCAGTACTTC. This translates into CASSEAGALETQYF.

This chain uses TRBV11-2 with TRBJ1-3; perhaps TRBD1 as D (6 bases). CDR3 length: 15 amino acids. Germline values: CDR1 SGHAT, CDR2 FQNNGV. Trimming stripped 1 base from V and 4 bases from J, with 11 bases between. CDR3 coding DNA: TGTGCCAGCAGCTTAGCCGGGGGGCTGGGAAACACCATATATTTT. Protein: CASSLAGGLGNTIYF.

V and J are TRBV7-2 and TRBJ2-7; possibly TRBD2 for D (6 bases). Germline V gene data show CDR1 as SGHTA and CDR2 as FQGNSA. This CDR3 comprises 16 residues. The V gene lost 1 base and the J gene lost 0 bases, with 13 bases spanning the gap. CDR3 coding DNA: TGTGCCAGCAGCTTAGGTCCTAGCGCGGGCTCCTACGAGCAGTACTTC. As protein: CASSLGPSAGSYEQYF.

This clone was picked up one time. This chain connects TRBV2 to TRBJ1-5, with no clear D. V shed 6 bases and J shed 7 bases, with 10 bases lying between them. The CDR3 runs 12 residues. Per the germline V gene, CDR1 is SNHLY and CDR2 is FYNNEI. The CDR3 DNA is TGTGCCAGCAGGTTGGAGCGGCAGCCCCAGCATTTT. Residues: CASRLERQPQHF.

This chain links TRBV28 with TRBJ2-5, with 7 bases identical to TRBD1. This CDR3 has 15 amino acids. V dropped 7 bases and J dropped 1; count of bases not matched to a gene: 9. Germline CDR1 and CDR2: MDHEN and SYDVKM. The CDR3 bases are TGTGCCAGCACCAAAACCCGGACAGGCCAAGAGACCCAGTACTTC. Translated: CASTKTRTGQETQYF.

The chain recombines TRBV14 with TRBJ2-5; possible D gene TRBD2, 6 bases. The CDR3 extends over 16 amino acids. Germline V lookup: CDR1 SGHDN, CDR2 FVKESK. V shed 2 bases and J shed 5 bases, with 18 bases lying between them. The CDR3 DNA sequence: TGTGCCAGCAGCCAAAGCCCCGGGGGACCAGGGGAGACCCAGTACTTC. Its translation: CASSQSPGGPGETQYF.

The chain employs TRBV7-9 and TRBJ1-3; 7 bases line up with TRBD1. The V and J ends lost 5 bases and 0 bases, in that order; junction bases with no gene match: 10. This CDR3 has 17 residues. Germline CDR1 and CDR2: SEHNR and FQNEAQ (reference sequence). CDR3 in DNA: TGTGCCAGCAGCCCATACAGGGGTTTCAGCTCTGGAAACACCATATATTTT. This gives the protein CASSPYRGFSSGNTIYF.